A selection of T cell receptor beta chains follows, all from one sample in a study of T-cell reconstitution after alpha-beta-depleted transplantation in children. TCRdb passed the PCR reads through MiXCR, listing each CDR3 protein once. The profile shows roughly 250,000 distinct CDR3 sequences, 7.5% to 9.5% of them singletons. Here the sequenced sample was PBMCs, mostly from graft donor cells, taken 180 days after TCRalphabeta/CD19-depleted stem cell transplant. The receptors derive from a male patient younger than 18 who had a stem cell transplant for acute lymphoblastic leukemia, so the T cells may come from the graft donor. Each CDR3 is given with its conserved first and last residue.

V gene	J gene	CDR3 protein
TRBV20-1	TRBJ2-3	CSASDPRLVASGKGHTDTQYF
TRBV10-3	TRBJ2-7	CAISEGLAGTYEQYF
TRBV20-1	TRBJ2-5	CSASPSGGQETQYF
TRBV6-1	TRBJ2-7	CASTLAGQDPYEQYF
TRBV5-1	TRBJ1-5	CASSSIILAYLNDSNQPQHF
TRBV7-6	TRBJ2-3	CASRPTSGRTDTQYF
TRBV5-1	TRBJ1-4	CASSLRDGNEKLFF
TRBV12-3/TRBV12-4	TRBJ2-1	CASSPYGTINEQFF
TRBV12-3/TRBV12-4	TRBJ1-6	CASSLEAAIASPLHF
TRBV7-9	TRBJ2-6	CASSLGSGANVLTF
TRBV7-2	TRBJ2-7	CASSAMTGGRAYEQYF
TRBV4-1	TRBJ2-3	CASSHSKERGRSDTQYF
TRBV15	TRBJ2-3	CATSRVMGPADTQYF
TRBV29-1	TRBJ2-1	CSVEDPGSYNEQFF
TRBV7-6	TRBJ1-1	CASSLSGRGYDTEAFF
TRBV18	TRBJ2-5	CASSEEGVLETQYF
TRBV20-1	TRBJ2-1	CSARGVGSSYNEQFF
TRBV20-1	TRBJ2-7	CSASAYMSYDQYF
TRBV7-9	TRBJ2-1	CASSTPGTSGRMNEQFF
TRBV28	TRBJ2-5	CASSRTGGWQETQYF
TRBV12-3/TRBV12-4	TRBJ2-1	CASSFGTASYNEQFF
TRBV5-1	TRBJ1-2	CASSPGVGGYTF
TRBV5-1	TRBJ2-1	CASSLAVGTNYNEQFF
TRBV20-1	TRBJ2-5	CSASHRGEGLTQYF
TRBV12-3/TRBV12-4	TRBJ2-1	CASSLRGWGPWSEQFF
TRBV27	TRBJ1-1	CASSFGGQRNTEAFF
TRBV6-5	TRBJ2-5	CASSYNRGQETQYF
TRBV27	TRBJ1-2	CASSLSWGAPYGYTF
TRBV6-1	TRBJ2-1	CASSPQTSGEQFF
TRBV28	TRBJ2-2	CASSGTDGTGELFF
TRBV12-3/TRBV12-4	TRBJ2-7	CASSLGLAGGREQYF
TRBV4-3	TRBJ1-2	CASSLFLKADRGGYTF
TRBV19	TRBJ2-7	CASKSLSGRDYEQYF
TRBV25-1	TRBJ2-7	CASSELGGGSYEQYF
TRBV10-3	TRBJ2-1	CAANSGTTINEQFF
TRBV7-6	TRBJ1-3	CASSRGTGDRNTIYF
TRBV28	TRBJ2-3	CASSYSIQRDGTDTQYF
TRBV6-2/TRBV6-3	TRBJ2-6	CASSYSPRSGANVLTF
TRBV5-1	TRBJ1-6	CASSLLPLDKSSYNSSLHF
TRBV7-2	TRBJ2-5	CASSLRGPGTQYF
TRBV4-3	TRBJ1-5	CASSQERYQPQHF
TRBV7-9	TRBJ2-1	CASSPTGQGKVNEQFF
TRBV7-7	TRBJ1-4	CASSLKAAGGIATNEKLFF
TRBV4-1	TRBJ2-1	CASSQTPGAGGDDNEQFF
TRBV20-1	TRBJ2-1	CSAHDRGSNEQFF
TRBV20-1	TRBJ2-7	CSAPSGGSYEQYF
TRBV19	TRBJ2-1	CASNNGHNEQFF
TRBV20-1	TRBJ2-7	CSAKNRRRLSYEQYF
TRBV20-1	TRBJ1-5	CSVPWGRVGQPQHF
TRBV2	TRBJ2-3	CASSEEAHPTDTQYF
TRBV27	TRBJ2-7	CASSPGQGVHEQYF
TRBV6-5	TRBJ2-3	CASRGGVDGDTQYF
TRBV20-1	TRBJ1-6	CSARPAGFLGYNSPLHF
TRBV2	TRBJ2-1	CASNRDPNEQFF
TRBV20-1	TRBJ1-2	CSARGTEDYGYTF